The clone carrying this T cell receptor beta chain was picked up a small number of times. The data belong to a study of T cells after yellow fever vaccination. The CDR3 loop spans 16 amino acids. Germline V CDR1 and CDR2: SGHVS, FNYEAQ. V lost 5 bases to trimming and J lost 3 bases; unmatched junction nucleotides: 10. TCRdb re-called the 5' RACE reads with MiXCR, one entry per CDR3 protein. This table has 170,000 or so distinct CDR3 sequences, about a tenth appearing once. The receptor comes from a man aged 18-30 years who received the YFV17D yellow fever vaccine. The starting material was CD8+ T cells sorted from PBMCs, obtained 45 days after the yellow fever booster vaccination. The chain uses TRBV7-6 and TRBJ2-3; 8 bases line up with TRBD1. The CDR3 region has the DNA TGTGCCAGCAGCGCGACAGGGGTTCGTGTTACAGATACGCAGTATTTT. Its protein is CASSATGVRVTDTQYF.